Listed here are 8 T cell receptor beta chains from one sample, sequenced in a study of blood T cells in healthy people across ages. With a J-beta primer mix and a sample-barcoded 5' primer, a second PCR ran 7 to 11 cycles. One entry per CDR3 protein results from TCRdb running MiXCR on the 5' RACE reads. The sample lists hundreds of thousands of distinct CDR3 sequences; about 30% were seen once. Input material: blood. The receptor set was obtained from a woman aged 80 or older in good health.

This clonotype was counted ten times or more. DNA for the CDR3: TGCAGTGCTAGAGATCTTCGGGACACAGAGACCCAGTACTTC. It is translated as CSARDLRDTETQYF. The J gene is TRBJ2-5, the V gene TRBV20-1; D is possibly TRBD1 (6 bases). Trimming pared 0 bases from V and 4 bases from J, leaving 12 bases between. The CDR3 runs 14 residues. Germline CDR1 DFQATT, CDR2 SNEGSKA (reference sequence).

This clonotype was observed many times. The gene calls are TRBV29-1 and TRBJ2-3; D unresolved. Trimming shortened V by 2 bases and J by 4 bases, and 7 bases separated the two germline ends. This CDR3 comprises 12 residues. Per germline, CDR1 SQVTM and CDR2 ANQGSEA. CDR3: CSVEIGPDTQYF. The CDR3 DNA reads as TGCAGCGTTGAAATCGGCCCAGATACGCAGTATTTT.

Concerning this clonotype itself: At one boundary the junction diverges from the germline segment, which might be a read error. The V and J genes are TRBV5-1 and TRBJ1-1, with 7 bases identical to TRBD1. The germline gives CDR1 SGHRS, CDR2 YFSETQ. The CDR3 runs 15 residues. CDR3: CASSLRQGGNIEAFF. The DNA of the CDR3 is TGCGCCAGCAGCCTAAGACAGGGAGGGAACATTGAAGCTTTCTTT. Drawing the rest from reference TRBV5-1 and TRBJ1-1, the complete variable domain is KAGVTQTPRYLIKTRGQQVTLSCSPISGHRSVSWYQQTPGQGLQFLFEYFSETQRNKGNFPGRFSGRQFSNSRSEMNVSTLELGDSALYLCASSLRQGGNIEAFFGQGTRLTVV.

In this sample, this clonotype turned up many times. The chain joins TRBV7-2 to TRBJ2-7, with 7 bases that match TRBD1. This CDR3 has 14 amino acids. Germline-derived CDR1 and CDR2 are SGHTA and FQGNSA. J gave up 1 base and V 5 bases, and 5 bases lay outside the gene matches. DNA for the CDR3: TGTGCCAGCAGCGCCCGGACAGGTTCCTACGAGCAGTACTTC. It specifies CASSARTGSYEQYF. Variable domain in full (rest from reference TRBV7-2 and TRBJ2-7): GAGVSQSPSNKVTEKGKDVELRCDPISGHTALYWYRQSLGQGLEFLIYFQGNSAPDKSGLPSDRFSAERTGGSVSTLTIQRTQQEDSAVYLCASSARTGSYEQYFGPGTRLTVT.

The chain carries TRBV9 and TRBJ2-1; D uncertain. The CDR3 runs to 13 residues. CDR1 is SGDLS and CDR2 is YYNGEE in the germline V gene. V was trimmed by 7 bases and J by 2 bases, leaving 10 bases between them. The CDR3 here is CASRGDTYNEQFF. DNA of the CDR3: TGTGCCAGCCGTGGGGATACCTACAATGAGCAGTTCTTC.

The chain employs TRBV5-6 and TRBJ2-2; the match to TRBD2 covers 10 bases. Trimming cost V 0 bases and J 2 bases; bases outside gene matches: 4. The CDR3 spans 17 residues. Germline V lookup: CDR1 SGHDT, CDR2 YYEEEE. The CDR3 region is CASSLDSGGTNTGELFF. The CDR3 region has the DNA TGTGCCAGCAGCTTGGATAGCGGGGGGACCAACACCGGGGAGCTGTTTTTT.

With respect to this clonotype: A clone one base away is much larger, so this may be a read error. The chain carries TRBV25-1 and TRBJ2-5, with TRBD1 matching over 8 bases. The CDR3 is 15 amino acids. Looked up from germline, CDR1 is MGHDK and CDR2 is SYGVNS. V was pared by 4 bases and J by 11 bases, with 15 bases of the junction left unmatched. Here the CDR3 DNA reads TGTGCCAGCAGTGGGCAGACAGGGGCGGGCGATGAGCAGTACTTC. Amino acids: CASSGQTGAGDEQYF.

About this clonotype itself: A read error may explain this, as a much larger clone is one base away. V gene TRBV3-1 combines with J gene TRBJ2-7, with 10 bases matching TRBD2. The length of the CDR3 is 14 residues. Germline CDR1 is LGHDT and CDR2 is YNNKEL (reference sequence). CDR3 bases: TGTGCCAACAGCCCGGGACTAGCGCCGTGGGAGCAGTACTTC. It encodes CANSPGLAPWEQYF.